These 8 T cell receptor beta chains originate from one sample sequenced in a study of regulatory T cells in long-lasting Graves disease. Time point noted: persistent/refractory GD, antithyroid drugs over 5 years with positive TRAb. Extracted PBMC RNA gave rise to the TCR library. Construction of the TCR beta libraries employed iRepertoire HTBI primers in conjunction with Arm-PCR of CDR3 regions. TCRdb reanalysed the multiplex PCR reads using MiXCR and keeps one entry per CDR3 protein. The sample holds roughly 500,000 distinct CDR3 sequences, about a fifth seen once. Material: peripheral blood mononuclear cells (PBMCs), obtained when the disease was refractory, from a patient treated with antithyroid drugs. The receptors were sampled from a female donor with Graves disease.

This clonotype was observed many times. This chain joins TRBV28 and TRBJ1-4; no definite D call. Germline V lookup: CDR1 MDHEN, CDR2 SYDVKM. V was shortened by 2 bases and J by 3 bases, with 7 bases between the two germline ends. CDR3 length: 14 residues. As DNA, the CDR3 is TGTGCCAGCAGTTTAAGGATGGCTAATGAAAAACTGTTTTTT. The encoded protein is CASSLRMANEKLFF.

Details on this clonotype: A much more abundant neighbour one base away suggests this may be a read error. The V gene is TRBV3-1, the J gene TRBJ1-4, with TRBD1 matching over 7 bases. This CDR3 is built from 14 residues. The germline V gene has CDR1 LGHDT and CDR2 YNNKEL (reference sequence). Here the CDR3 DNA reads TGTGCCAGCAGCCTAAGGACAGGAAGTGAAGAACTGTTTTTT. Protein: CASSLRTGSEELFF.

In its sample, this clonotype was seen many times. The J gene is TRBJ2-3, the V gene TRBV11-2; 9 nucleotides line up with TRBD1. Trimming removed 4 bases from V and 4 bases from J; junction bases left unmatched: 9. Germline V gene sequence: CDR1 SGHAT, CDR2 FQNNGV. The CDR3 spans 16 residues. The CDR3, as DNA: TGTGCCAGCAGCTCCCTACAGGGGGCTATCGCAGATACGCAGTATTTT. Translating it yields CASSSLQGAIADTQYF. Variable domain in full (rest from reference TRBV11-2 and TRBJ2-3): EAGVAQSPRYKIIEKRQSVAFWCNPISGHATLYWYQQILGQGPKLLIQFQNNGVVDDSQLPKDRFSAERLKGVDSTLKIQPAKLEDSAVYLCASSSLQGAIADTQYFGPGTRLTVL.

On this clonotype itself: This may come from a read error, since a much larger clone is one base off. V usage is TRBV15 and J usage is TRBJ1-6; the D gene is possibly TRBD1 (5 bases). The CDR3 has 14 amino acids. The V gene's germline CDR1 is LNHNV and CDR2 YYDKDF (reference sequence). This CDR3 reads CATSRGQGDSPPHF. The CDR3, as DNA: TGTGCCACCAGCAGAGGTCAGGGCGACTCACCCCCCCACTTT.

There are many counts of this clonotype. CDR3 sequence (DNA): TGTGCCAGCAGCTTTCCCGGGGCAGAGAATTCACCCCTCCACTTT. It specifies CASSFPGAENSPLHF. The V gene is TRBV7-2, the J gene TRBJ1-6; D is possibly TRBD1 (5 bases). The CDR3 is 15 amino acids. V was shortened by 3 bases and J by 7 bases, with 13 bases between the two germline ends. In germline, CDR1 is SGHTA, CDR2 FQGNSA.

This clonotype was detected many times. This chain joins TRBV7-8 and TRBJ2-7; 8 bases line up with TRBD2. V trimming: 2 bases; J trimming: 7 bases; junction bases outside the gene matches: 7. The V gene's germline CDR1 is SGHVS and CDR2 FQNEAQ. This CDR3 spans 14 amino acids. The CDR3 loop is CASSLFGGRSEQYF. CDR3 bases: TGTGCCAGCAGCTTATTCGGCGGGAGGAGTGAGCAGTACTTC.

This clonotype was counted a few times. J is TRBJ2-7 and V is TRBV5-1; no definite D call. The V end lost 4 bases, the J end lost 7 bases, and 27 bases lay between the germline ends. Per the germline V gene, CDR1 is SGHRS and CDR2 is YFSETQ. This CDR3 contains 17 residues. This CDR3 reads CASSRTPGNPTGGEQYF. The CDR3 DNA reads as TGCGCCAGCAGCCGGACCCCGGGCAACCCGACCGGTGGTGAGCAGTACTTC.

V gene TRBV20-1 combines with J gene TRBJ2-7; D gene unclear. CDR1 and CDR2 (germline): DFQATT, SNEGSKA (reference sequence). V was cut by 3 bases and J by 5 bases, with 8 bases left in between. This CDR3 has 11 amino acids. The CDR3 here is CSARTPDEQYF. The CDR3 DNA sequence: TGCAGTGCTAGGACCCCGGACGAGCAGTACTTC.